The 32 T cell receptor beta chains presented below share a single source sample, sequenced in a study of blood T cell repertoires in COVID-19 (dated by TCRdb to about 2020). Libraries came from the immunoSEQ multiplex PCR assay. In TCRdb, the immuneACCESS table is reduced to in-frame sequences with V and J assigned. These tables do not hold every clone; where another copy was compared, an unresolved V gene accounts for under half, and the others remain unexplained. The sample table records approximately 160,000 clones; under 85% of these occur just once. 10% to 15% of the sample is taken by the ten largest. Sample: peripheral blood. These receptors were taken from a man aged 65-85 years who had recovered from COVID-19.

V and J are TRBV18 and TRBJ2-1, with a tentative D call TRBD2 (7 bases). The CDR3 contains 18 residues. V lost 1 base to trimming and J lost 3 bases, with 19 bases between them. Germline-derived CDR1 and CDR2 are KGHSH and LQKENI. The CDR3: CASSPLGGSGSFYNEQFF. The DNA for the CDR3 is TGTGCCAGCTCACCACTAGGGGGTAGCGGGTCCTTCTACAATGAGCAGTTCTTC.

The CDR3 loop reads CASSPPGRFNEQYF. The CDR3 nucleotides read TGTGCCAGCAGCCCACCCGGGAGGTTCAACGAGCAGTACTTC. The chain joins TRBV6-6 to TRBJ2-7; 7 bases align to TRBD2. Germline V gene data show CDR1 as MNHNY and CDR2 as SVGAGI (reference sequence). After removal of 6 bases from V and 5 bases from J, the junction contained 10 bases not matched to a gene. The CDR3 covers 14 residues.

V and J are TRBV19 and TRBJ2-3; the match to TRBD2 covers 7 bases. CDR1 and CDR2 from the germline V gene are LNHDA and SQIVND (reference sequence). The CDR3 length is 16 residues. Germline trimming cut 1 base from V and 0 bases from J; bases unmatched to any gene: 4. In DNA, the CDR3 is TGTGCCAGTAGTATAGGTTGGGGGGGGAGCACAGATACGCAGTATTTT. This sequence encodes CASSIGWGGSTDTQYF. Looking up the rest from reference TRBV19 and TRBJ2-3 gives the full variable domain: DGGITQSPKYLFRKEGQNVTLSCEQNLNHDAMYWYRQDPGQGLRLIYYSQIVNDFQKGDIAEGYSVSREKKESFPLTVTSAQKNPTAFYLCASSIGWGGSTDTQYFGPGTRLTVL.

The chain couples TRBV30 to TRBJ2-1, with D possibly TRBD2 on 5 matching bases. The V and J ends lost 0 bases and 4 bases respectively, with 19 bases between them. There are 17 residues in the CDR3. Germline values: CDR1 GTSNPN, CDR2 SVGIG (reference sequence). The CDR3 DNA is TGTGCCTGGAGTGTACACCTGGGCTACTCGGGATACAATGAGCAGTTCTTC. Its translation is CAWSVHLGYSGYNEQFF.

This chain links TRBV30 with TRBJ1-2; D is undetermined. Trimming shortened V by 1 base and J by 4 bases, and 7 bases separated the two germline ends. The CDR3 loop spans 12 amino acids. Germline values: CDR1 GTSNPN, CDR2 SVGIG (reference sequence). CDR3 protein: CAWSGSSYGYTF. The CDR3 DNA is TGTGCCTGGAGTGGAAGTAGCTATGGCTACACCTTC.

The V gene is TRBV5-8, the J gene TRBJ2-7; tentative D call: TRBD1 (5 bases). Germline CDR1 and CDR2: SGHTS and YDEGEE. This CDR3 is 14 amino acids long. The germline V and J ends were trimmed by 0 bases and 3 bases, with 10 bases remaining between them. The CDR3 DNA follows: TGTGCCAGCAGCTTGGGGGGCAGTGGCTACGAGCAGTACTTC. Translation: CASSLGGSGYEQYF.

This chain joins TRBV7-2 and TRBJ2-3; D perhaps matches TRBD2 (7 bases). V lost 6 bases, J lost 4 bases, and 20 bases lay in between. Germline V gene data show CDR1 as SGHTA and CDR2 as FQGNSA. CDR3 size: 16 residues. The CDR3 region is CASRRGGRDSADTQYF. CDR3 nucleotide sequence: TGTGCCAGCAGAAGGGGGGGGCGGGATTCCGCAGATACGCAGTATTTT.

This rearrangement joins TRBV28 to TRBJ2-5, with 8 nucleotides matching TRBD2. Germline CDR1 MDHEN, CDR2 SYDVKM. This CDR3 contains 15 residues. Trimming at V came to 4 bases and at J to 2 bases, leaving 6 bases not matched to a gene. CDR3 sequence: CASSSLSGAQETQYF. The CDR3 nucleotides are TGTGCCAGCAGTTCCCTTAGCGGGGCTCAAGAGACCCAGTACTTC.

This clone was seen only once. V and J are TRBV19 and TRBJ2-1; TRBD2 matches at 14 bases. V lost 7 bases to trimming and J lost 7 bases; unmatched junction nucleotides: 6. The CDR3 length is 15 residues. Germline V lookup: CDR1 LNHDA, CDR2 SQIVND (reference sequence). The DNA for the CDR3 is TGTGCCAGTACCACGGGACTAGCGGGAGAAAATGAGCAGTTCTTC. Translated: CASTTGLAGENEQFF. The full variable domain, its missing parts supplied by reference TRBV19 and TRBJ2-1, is DGGITQSPKYLFRKEGQNVTLSCEQNLNHDAMYWYRQDPGQGLRLIYYSQIVNDFQKGDIAEGYSVSREKKESFPLTVTSAQKNPTAFYLCASTTGLAGENEQFFGPGTRLTVL.

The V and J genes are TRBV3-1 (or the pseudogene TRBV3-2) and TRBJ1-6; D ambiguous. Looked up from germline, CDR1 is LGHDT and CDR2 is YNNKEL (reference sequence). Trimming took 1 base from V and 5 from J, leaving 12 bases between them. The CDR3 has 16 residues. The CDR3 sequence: CASSQVRTQNNSPLHF. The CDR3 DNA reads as TGTGCCAGCAGCCAAGTCAGGACTCAAAATAATTCACCCCTCCACTTT.

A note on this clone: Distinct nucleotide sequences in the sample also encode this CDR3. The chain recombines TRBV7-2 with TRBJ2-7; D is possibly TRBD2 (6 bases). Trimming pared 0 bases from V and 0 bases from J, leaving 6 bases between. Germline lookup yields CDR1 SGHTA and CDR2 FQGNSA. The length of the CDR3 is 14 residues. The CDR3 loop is CASSLAGGSYEQYF. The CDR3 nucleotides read TGTGCCAGCAGCTTAGCGGGGGGCTCCTACGAGCAGTACTTC.

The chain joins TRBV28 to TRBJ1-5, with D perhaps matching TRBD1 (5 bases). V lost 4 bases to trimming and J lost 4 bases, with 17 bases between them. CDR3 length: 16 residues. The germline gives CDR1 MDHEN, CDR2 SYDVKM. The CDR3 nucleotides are TGTGCCAGCAGTTCCCCAGCGGGGGGAATGAATCAGCCCCAGCATTTT. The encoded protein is CASSSPAGGMNQPQHF.

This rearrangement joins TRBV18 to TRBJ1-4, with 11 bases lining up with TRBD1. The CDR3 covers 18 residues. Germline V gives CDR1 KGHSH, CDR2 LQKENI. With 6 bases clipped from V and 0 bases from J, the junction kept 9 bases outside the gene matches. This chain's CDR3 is CASSPGQGAAATNEKLFF. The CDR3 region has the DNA TGTGCCAGCTCGCCTGGACAGGGGGCTGCGGCAACTAATGAAAAACTGTTTTTT.

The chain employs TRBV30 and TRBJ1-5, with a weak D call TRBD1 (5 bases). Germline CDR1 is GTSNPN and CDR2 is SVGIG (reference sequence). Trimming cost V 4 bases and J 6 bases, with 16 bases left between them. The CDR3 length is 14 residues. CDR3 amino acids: CAWTTGTGSQPQHF. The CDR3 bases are TGTGCCTGGACAACCGGGACTGGTAGTCAGCCCCAGCATTTT. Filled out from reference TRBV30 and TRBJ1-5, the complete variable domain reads SQTIHQWPATLVQPVGSPLSLECTVEGTSNPNLYWYRQAAGRGLQLLFYSVGIGQISSEVPQNLSASRPQDRQFILSSKKLLLSDSGFYLCAWTTGTGSQPQHFGDGTRLSIL.

The CDR3 nucleotides read TGTGCCAGCAGCCAAGCAGTGAATCAGCCCCAGCATTTT. Residues: CASSQAVNQPQHF. The gene calls are TRBV3-1 (or the pseudogene TRBV3-2) and TRBJ1-5; D unresolved. Trimming stripped 1 base from V and 4 bases from J, with 5 bases between. This CDR3 contains 13 residues. The germline gives CDR1 LGHDT, CDR2 YNNKEL (reference sequence).

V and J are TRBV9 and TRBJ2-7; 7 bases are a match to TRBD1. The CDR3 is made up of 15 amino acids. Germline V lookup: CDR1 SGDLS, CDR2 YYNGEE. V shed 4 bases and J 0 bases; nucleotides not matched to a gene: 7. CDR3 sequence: CASSLGQSSSYEQYF. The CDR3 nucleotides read TGTGCCAGCAGCTTGGGACAGTCTAGCTCCTACGAGCAGTACTTC.

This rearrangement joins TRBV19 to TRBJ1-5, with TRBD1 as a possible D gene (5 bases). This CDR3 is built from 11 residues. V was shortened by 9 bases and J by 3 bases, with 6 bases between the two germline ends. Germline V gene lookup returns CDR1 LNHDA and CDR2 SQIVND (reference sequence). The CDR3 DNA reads TGTGCCAGACAGGTCAATCAGCCCCAGCATTTT. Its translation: CARQVNQPQHF.

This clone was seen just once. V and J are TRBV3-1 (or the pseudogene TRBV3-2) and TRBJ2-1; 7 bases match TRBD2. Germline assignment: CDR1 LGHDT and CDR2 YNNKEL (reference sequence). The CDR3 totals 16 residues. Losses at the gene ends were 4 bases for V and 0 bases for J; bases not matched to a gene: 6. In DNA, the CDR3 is TGTGCCAGCAGCCCAACGTGGGGGGGCTCCTACAATGAGCAGTTCTTC. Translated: CASSPTWGGSYNEQFF.

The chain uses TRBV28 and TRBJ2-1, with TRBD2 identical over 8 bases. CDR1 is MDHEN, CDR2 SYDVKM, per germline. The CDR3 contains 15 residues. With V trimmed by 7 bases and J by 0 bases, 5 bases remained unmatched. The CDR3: CASTTGTSSYNEQFF. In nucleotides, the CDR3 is TGTGCCAGCACTACCGGGACTAGCTCCTACAATGAGCAGTTCTTC.

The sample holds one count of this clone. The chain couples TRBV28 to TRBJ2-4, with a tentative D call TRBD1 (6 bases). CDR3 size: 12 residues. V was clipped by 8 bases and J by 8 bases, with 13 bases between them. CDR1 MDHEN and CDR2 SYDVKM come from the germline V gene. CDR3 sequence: CASSGQMYIQYF. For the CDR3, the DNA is TGTGCCAGCTCAGGACAGATGTACATTCAGTACTTC.

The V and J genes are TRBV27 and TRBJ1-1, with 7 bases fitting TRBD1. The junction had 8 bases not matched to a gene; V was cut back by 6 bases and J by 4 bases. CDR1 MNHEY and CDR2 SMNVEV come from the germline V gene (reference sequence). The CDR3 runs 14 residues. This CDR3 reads CASRFTGAGTEAFF. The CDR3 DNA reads TGTGCCAGCAGATTTACAGGGGCAGGCACTGAAGCTTTCTTT.

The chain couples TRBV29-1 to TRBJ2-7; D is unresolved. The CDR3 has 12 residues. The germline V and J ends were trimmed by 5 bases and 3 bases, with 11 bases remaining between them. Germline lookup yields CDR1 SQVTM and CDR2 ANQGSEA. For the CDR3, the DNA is TGCAGCGTTCAAGGCGAGAGCTACGAGCAGTACTTC. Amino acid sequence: CSVQGESYEQYF.

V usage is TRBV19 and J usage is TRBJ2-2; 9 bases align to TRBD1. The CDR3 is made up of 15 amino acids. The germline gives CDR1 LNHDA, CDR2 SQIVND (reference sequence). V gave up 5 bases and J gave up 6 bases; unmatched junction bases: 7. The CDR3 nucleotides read TGTGCCAGTAGTCCACAGGGGGCGAGCGCCGGGGAGCTGTTTTTT. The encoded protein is CASSPQGASAGELFF.

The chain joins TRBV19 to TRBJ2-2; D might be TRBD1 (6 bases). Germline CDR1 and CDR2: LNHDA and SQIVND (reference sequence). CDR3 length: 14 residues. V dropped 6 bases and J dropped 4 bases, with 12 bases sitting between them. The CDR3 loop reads CASRVWDTTGELFF. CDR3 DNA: TGTGCCAGTAGGGTTTGGGACACCACCGGGGAGCTGTTTTTT.

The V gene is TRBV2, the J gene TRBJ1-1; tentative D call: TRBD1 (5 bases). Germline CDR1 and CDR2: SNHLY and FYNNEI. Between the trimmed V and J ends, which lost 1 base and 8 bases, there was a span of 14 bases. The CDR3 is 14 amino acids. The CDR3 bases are TGTGCCAGCAGTGAAGTGGTGGCGGGGGAGGAAGCTTTCTTT. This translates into CASSEVVAGEEAFF.

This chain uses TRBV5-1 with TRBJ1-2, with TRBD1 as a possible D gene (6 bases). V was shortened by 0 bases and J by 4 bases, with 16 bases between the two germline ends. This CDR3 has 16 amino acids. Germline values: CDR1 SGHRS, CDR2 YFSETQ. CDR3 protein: CASSLGDTRDGYGYTF. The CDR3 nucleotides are TGCGCCAGCAGCTTGGGGGACACCCGGGACGGCTATGGCTACACCTTC.

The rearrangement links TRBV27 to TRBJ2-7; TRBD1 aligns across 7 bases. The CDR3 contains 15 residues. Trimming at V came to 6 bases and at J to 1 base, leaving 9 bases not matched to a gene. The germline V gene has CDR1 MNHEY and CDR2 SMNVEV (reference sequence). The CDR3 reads CASRDTGTASYEQYF. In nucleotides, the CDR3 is TGTGCCAGCAGAGATACCGGGACAGCGTCCTACGAGCAGTACTTC.

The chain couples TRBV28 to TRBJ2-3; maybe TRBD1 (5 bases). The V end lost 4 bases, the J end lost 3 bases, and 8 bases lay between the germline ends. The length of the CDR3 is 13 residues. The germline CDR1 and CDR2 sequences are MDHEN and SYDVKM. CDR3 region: CASSSQGTDTQYF. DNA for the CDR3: TGTGCCAGCAGTTCCCAGGGTACAGATACGCAGTATTTT. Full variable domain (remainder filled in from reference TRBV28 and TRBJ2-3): DVKVTQSSRYLVKRTGEKVFLECVQDMDHENMFWYRQDPGLGLRLIYFSYDVKMKEKGDIPEGYSVSREKKERFSLILESASTNQTSMYLCASSSQGTDTQYFGPGTRLTVL.

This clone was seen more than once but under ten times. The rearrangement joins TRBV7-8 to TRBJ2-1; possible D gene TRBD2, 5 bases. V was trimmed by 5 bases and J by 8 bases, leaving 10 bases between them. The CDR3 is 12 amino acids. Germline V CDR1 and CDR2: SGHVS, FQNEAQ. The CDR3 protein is CASSTGMDEQFF. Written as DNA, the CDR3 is TGTGCCAGCAGCACCGGGATGGATGAGCAGTTCTTC.

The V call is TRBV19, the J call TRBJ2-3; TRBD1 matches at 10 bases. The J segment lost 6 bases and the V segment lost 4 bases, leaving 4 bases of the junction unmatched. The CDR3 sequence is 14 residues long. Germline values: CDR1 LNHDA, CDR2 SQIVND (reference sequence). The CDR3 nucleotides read TGTGCCAGTAGTACAGACAGGGGGCGGGATACGCAGTATTTT. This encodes CASSTDRGRDTQYF.

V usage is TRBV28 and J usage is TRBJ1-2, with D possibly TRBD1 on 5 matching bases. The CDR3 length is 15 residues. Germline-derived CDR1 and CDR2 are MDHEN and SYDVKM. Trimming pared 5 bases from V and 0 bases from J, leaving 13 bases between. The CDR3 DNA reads TGTGCCAGCAGTCCCGGAGGGGTGGCTAACTATGGCTACACCTTC. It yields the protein CASSPGGVANYGYTF.

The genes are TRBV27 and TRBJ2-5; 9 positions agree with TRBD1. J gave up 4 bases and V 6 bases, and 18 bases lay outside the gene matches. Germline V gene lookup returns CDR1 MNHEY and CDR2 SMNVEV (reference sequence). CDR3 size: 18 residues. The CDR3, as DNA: TGTGCCAGCAGACGACAGGGTGGACCGGACAGGGGAGGAGAGACCCAGTACTTC. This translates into CASRRQGGPDRGGETQYF.